This T cell receptor (beta chain) was sequenced during a study of CD8 T cells in Susac syndrome. Findings and limits, study-wide: Only a relatively small number of individuals were included in the TCR sequencing and HLA analysis.

Peripheral blood CD8+ and CD4+ T cells were profiled by TCR beta sequencing. The multiple sclerosis controls were treatment-naive patients affected by stable or active relapsing-remitting disease. Random-hexamer reverse transcription was applied to roughly 0.45 to 1 ug RNA. The method of amplification for TCR beta CDR3 was immunoSEQ multiplex PCR, covering 54 Vbeta and 13 Jbeta. MiXCR, run by TCRdb on the immunoSEQ multiplex PCR reads, gives a single entry per CDR3 protein. The data contain around 200,000 distinct CDR3 sequences, around 95% of them singletons. With regard to this clonotype: Its matching antigen is unknown.

The CDR3 has 12 amino acids. V lost 7 bases and J lost 6, with 14 bases in between. Germline lookup yields CDR1 SQVTM and CDR2 ANQGSEA. The receptor was derived from a human donor with multiple sclerosis. The J gene is TRBJ2-3, the V gene TRBV29-1; a possible D gene is TRBD1 (6 bases). The sample was CD4+ T cells from PBMCs. This chain's CDR3 is CSAPTGGDTQYF. The CDR3 nucleotides read TGCAGCGCTCCGACAGGTGGGGATACGCAGTATTTT.